Shown below are 3 T cell receptor beta chains from a single sample sequenced in a study of T cells in Graves' hyperthyroidism and ophthalmopathy. What was amplified from RNA transcripts were TCR beta CDR3 regions. The primer set for the first-round RT-PCR of the TCR CDR3 was HTBI. A single record per CDR3 protein comes from TCRdb applying MiXCR to the multiplex PCR reads. The sample lists over 450,000 distinct CDR3 sequences, roughly 18% seen once, with 15% to 20% in the top ten. Sequencing input: blood. The receptor source for this set is a woman aged 18 to 35 with Graves' ophthalmopathy.

The J gene is TRBJ1-2, the V gene TRBV30; D is undetermined. The CDR3 consists of 12 residues. V dropped 1 base and J dropped 1 base, with 4 bases sitting between them. Looked up from germline, CDR1 is GTSNPN and CDR2 is SVGIG (reference sequence). DNA of the CDR3: TGTGCCTGGAGTGGGGATAACTATGGCTACACCTTC. Its translation: CAWSGDNYGYTF.

There are many counts of this clonotype. The rearrangement joins TRBV24-1 to TRBJ1-2; 7 nucleotides match TRBD1. This CDR3 is built from 14 residues. The V segment lost 4 bases and the J segment 4 bases; nucleotides outside the gene matches: 5. The germline CDR1 and CDR2 sequences are KGHDR and SFDVKD. The CDR3 region is CATSDPDRPYGYTF. The DNA of the CDR3 is TGTGCCACCAGTGACCCGGACAGGCCCTATGGCTACACCTTC.

This clonotype was detected ten times or more. V is TRBV7-2 and J is TRBJ1-3; D not resolved. Germline loops: CDR1 SGHTA, CDR2 FQGNSA. This CDR3 has 18 residues. V dropped 5 bases and J dropped 1 base, with 21 bases sitting between them. This CDR3 is CASSAHLQRPLSGNTIYF. CDR3 nucleotide sequence: TGTGCCAGCAGCGCTCACCTTCAGAGACCATTGTCTGGAAACACCATATATTTT.